This entry lists 16 T cell receptor beta chains sequenced from one sample in a study of shared clonotypes between healthy human individuals. Repertoires were generated with immunoSEQ multiplex PCR, while TCRdb's copy carries only in-frame clones and drops some. The table shows about 690,000 clones, with roughly 91% occurring only once. The sample was memory CD8+ T cells from PBMCs. The subset was: CD45RO+ cells pooled with CCR7-negative TemRA cells. The receptors were gathered from a man aged 18-30 years in good health. Some clones in this sample may be carry-over from other donors' samples.

The chain employs TRBV6-1 and TRBJ2-7; the D is unclear. CDR3 length: 13 residues. Germline V gives CDR1 MNHNS, CDR2 SASEGT. Trimming left V 3 bases short and J 5 bases short, with 11 bases between. The CDR3 DNA follows: TGTGCCAGCAGTGACTCATGGTTCCACGAGCAGTACTTC. This sequence encodes CASSDSWFHEQYF.

On this clone: Different DNA sequences within this sample yield the same CDR3. The chain carries TRBV27 and TRBJ2-5, with D perhaps given as TRBD1 or TRBD2 (5 bases each). V was clipped by 5 bases and J by 1 base, with 8 bases between them. In germline, CDR1 is MNHEY, CDR2 SMNVEV (reference sequence). The CDR3 extends over 13 amino acids. CDR3 bases: TGTGCCAGCAGTGGGGGATTCCAAGAGACCCAGTACTTC. Its translation: CASSGGFQETQYF.

This chain uses TRBV6-6 with TRBJ2-1, with 9 bases that match TRBD2. CDR1 and CDR2 from the germline V gene are MNHNY and SVGAGI (reference sequence). The CDR3 totals 13 residues. V dropped 6 bases and J dropped 6; count of bases not matched to a gene: 3. DNA of the CDR3: TGTGCCAGCAGCCCACTAGCGGGCAATGAGCAGTTCTTC. Translation gives CASSPLAGNEQFF.

The chain employs TRBV6-4 and TRBJ2-1; no definite D call. Trimming left V 2 bases short and J 9 bases short, with 11 bases between. Germline V CDR1 and CDR2: MRHNA, SNTAGT. There are 13 residues in the CDR3. The CDR3 is CASSDEDVGEQFF. The CDR3 DNA reads TGTGCCAGCAGTGACGAAGACGTGGGTGAGCAGTTCTTC.

This chain links TRBV7-9 with TRBJ2-5; 10 bases align to TRBD2. The V gene's germline CDR1 is SEHNR and CDR2 FQNEAQ (reference sequence). The CDR3 totals 15 residues. J gave up 2 bases and V 5 bases, and 5 bases lay outside the gene matches. The CDR3, as DNA: TGTGCCAGCAGCCGTGGACTAGCGGAGCAAGAGACCCAGTACTTC. It translates to CASSRGLAEQETQYF.

The chain joins TRBV11-2 to TRBJ1-5; 8 bases match TRBD1. This CDR3 spans 15 amino acids. The germline gives CDR1 SGHAT, CDR2 FQNNGV. Losses at the gene ends were 1 base for V and 6 bases for J; bases not matched to a gene: 5. CDR3 DNA sequence: TGTGCCAGCAGCTTAGGGGCAGGGGGCACTCAGCCCCAGCATTTT. Protein product: CASSLGAGGTQPQHF.

The genes are TRBV10-2 and TRBJ1-3, with D hard to call. This CDR3 comprises 10 residues. V lost 6 bases and J 4 bases, leaving 1 base between the germline ends. Germline values: CDR1 WSHSY, CDR2 SAAADI. The CDR3 nucleotides read TGCGCCAGCAGGGGAAACACCATATATTTT. Encoded protein: CASRGNTIYF.

The chain has TRBV27 and TRBJ2-7, with 11 bases lining up with TRBD2. The trim removed 6 bases at V and 1 base at J, leaving 8 bases unmatched. The CDR3 spans 16 residues. Germline V gives CDR1 MNHEY, CDR2 SMNVEV (reference sequence). The CDR3 spells CASSRPGTSGSYEQYF. The CDR3 DNA reads TGTGCCAGCAGCCGCCCCGGGACTAGCGGTTCCTACGAGCAGTACTTC.

J is TRBJ2-1 and V is TRBV5-6; 11 nucleotides agree with TRBD1. Germline lookup yields CDR1 SGHDT and CDR2 YYEEEE. The CDR3 extends over 15 amino acids. Trimming at V came to 6 bases and at J to 4 bases, leaving 6 bases not matched to a gene. CDR3 DNA sequence: TGTGCCAGCATCCCCGGGACAGGGGGTTACAATGAGCAGTTCTTC. Translation: CASIPGTGGYNEQFF.

The chain recombines TRBV27 with TRBJ1-2, with D perhaps matching TRBD1 (5 bases). Germline loops: CDR1 MNHEY, CDR2 SMNVEV (reference sequence). V lost 5 bases and J 4 bases, leaving 20 bases between the germline ends. This CDR3 spans 16 amino acids. The CDR3 loop is CASSIGTGGLGYGYTF. DNA of the CDR3: TGTGCCAGCAGTATTGGGACGGGAGGGCTCGGCTATGGCTACACCTTC.

This chain connects TRBV5-8 to TRBJ1-5; D unclear. This CDR3 region has 14 residues. Germline V gene sequence: CDR1 SGHTS, CDR2 YDEGEE. V lost 4 bases, J lost 3 bases, and 11 bases lay in between. CDR3 coding DNA: TGTGCCAGCAGCCCTCGAGCTCTCAATCAGCCCCAGCATTTT. Protein sequence: CASSPRALNQPQHF.

The V and J genes are TRBV27 and TRBJ2-5, with TRBD1 matching over 10 bases. This CDR3 has 13 residues. With 3 bases clipped from V and 8 bases from J, the junction kept 3 bases outside the gene matches. The V gene's germline CDR1 is MNHEY and CDR2 SMNVEV (reference sequence). For the CDR3, the DNA is TGTGCCAGCAGTTTCGGGACAGGGGTAACCCAGTACTTC. This sequence encodes CASSFGTGVTQYF.

This clone occurred once. V and J are TRBV19 and TRBJ2-7, with D tentatively TRBD1 or TRBD2 (5 bases each). V shed 4 bases and J shed 0 bases, with 13 bases lying between them. CDR3 size: 15 residues. Germline V gene data show CDR1 as LNHDA and CDR2 as SQIVND (reference sequence). In DNA, the CDR3 is TGTGCCAGTAGTAGGTGGGCAGGGAGCTCCTACGAGCAGTACTTC. It specifies CASSRWAGSSYEQYF.

The chain employs TRBV27 and TRBJ2-1, with D perhaps TRBD1 or TRBD2 (5 bases each). V gave up 7 bases and J gave up 14 bases, with 15 bases separating them. Germline V gene data show CDR1 as MNHEY and CDR2 as SMNVEV (reference sequence). CDR3 length: 11 amino acids. The CDR3 reads CASIRGVTEFF. In DNA, the CDR3 is TGTGCCAGCATACGGGGCGTAACTGAGTTCTTC.

The genes are TRBV5-4 and TRBJ1-1; 7 nucleotides align to TRBD1. The length of the CDR3 is 15 residues. Germline CDR1 reads SGHNT; CDR2 reads YYREEE (reference sequence). V lost 5 bases to trimming and J lost 3 bases; unmatched junction nucleotides: 10. The chain's CDR3 is CASRRGRGSDTEAFF. DNA of the CDR3: TGTGCCAGCAGAAGGGGGCGGGGGTCCGACACTGAAGCTTTCTTT.

The chain carries TRBV27 and TRBJ2-2; the D call may be TRBD1 or TRBD2 (5 bases each). Trimming removed 7 bases from V and 0 bases from J, with 18 bases in between. CDR1 is MNHEY and CDR2 is SMNVEV in the germline V gene (reference sequence). This CDR3 is 17 amino acids long. The CDR3 protein is CASTLNGGRANTGELFF. In DNA, the CDR3 is TGTGCCAGCACCTTAAATGGGGGACGCGCGAACACCGGGGAGCTGTTTTTT.